A selection of T cell receptor beta chains follows, all from one sample in a study of shared clonotypes between healthy human individuals. Some clones are missing from TCRdb's copy, which holds only in-frame ones; the method was immunoSEQ multiplex PCR. Counted here are 2 million to 2.5 million clones, 92% occurring once; the ten biggest clones make up approximately 0.39%. The sequenced sample was naive CD4+ T cells from PBMCs. The receptors derive from a man aged 18 to 30 in good health. Some clones in this sample may be carry-over from other donors' samples. CDR3s include the opening cysteine and the closing phenylalanine or tryptophan. D genes are given only for firm matches. Expanded clones get a size class; other rows say once, few or many, or leave the size out.

clone size: .; CDR3 length: 13; D gene: .; V gene: TRBV5-4; J gene: TRBJ1-2; CDR3 protein: CASSEGAAYGYTF; CDR3 DNA: TGTGCCAGCAGCGAAGGCGCGGCCTATGGCTACACCTTC
clone size: .; CDR3 length: 12; D gene: .; V gene: TRBV6-1; J gene: TRBJ1-5; CDR3 protein: CASSDNNQPQHF; CDR3 DNA: TGTGCCAGCTCGGACAACAATCAGCCCCAGCATTTT
clone size: .; CDR3 length: 15; D gene: TRBD1; V gene: TRBV6-6; J gene: TRBJ2-7; CDR3 protein: CASTPTGAYSIEQYF; CDR3 DNA: TGTGCCAGCACCCCTACAGGGGCCTATAGTATAGAGCAGTACTTC
clone size: .; CDR3 length: 13; D gene: .; V gene: TRBV7-2; J gene: TRBJ1-2; CDR3 protein: CASSFSRDTGDTF; CDR3 DNA: TGTGCCAGCAGCTTCAGCCGGGACACTGGGGACACCTTC
clone size: .; CDR3 length: 13; D gene: .; V gene: TRBV7-9; J gene: TRBJ1-1; CDR3 protein: CASSFGRDTEAFF; CDR3 DNA: TGTGCCAGCAGCTTTGGCCGGGACACTGAAGCTTTCTTT
clone size: .; CDR3 length: 13; D gene: .; V gene: TRBV7-3; J gene: TRBJ1-1; CDR3 protein: CASSLADNTEAFF; CDR3 DNA: TGTGCCAGCAGCTTAGCAGATAACACTGAAGCTTTCTTT
clone size: .; CDR3 length: 14; D gene: .; V gene: TRBV6-1; J gene: TRBJ1-1; CDR3 protein: CASRDRLGGAEAFF; CDR3 DNA: TGTGCCAGCAGGGACAGACTTGGGGGGGCTGAAGCTTTCTTT
clone size: .; CDR3 length: 17; D gene: TRBD2; V gene: TRBV5-1; J gene: TRBJ2-1; CDR3 protein: CASSFGILAGSYNEQFF; CDR3 DNA: TGCGCCAGCAGCTTCGGAATCTTAGCGGGATCCTACAATGAGCAGTTCTTC
clone size: .; CDR3 length: 11; D gene: .; V gene: TRBV5-1; J gene: TRBJ2-3; CDR3 protein: CASRETDTQYF; CDR3 DNA: TGCGCCAGCAGGGAAACAGATACGCAGTATTTT
clone size: .; CDR3 length: 14; D gene: TRBD2; V gene: TRBV29-1; J gene: TRBJ2-7; CDR3 protein: CSVVLTSGDYEQYF; CDR3 DNA: TGCAGCGTTGTTTTAACTAGCGGGGACTACGAGCAGTACTTC
clone size: .; CDR3 length: 14; D gene: TRBD1; V gene: TRBV5-1; J gene: TRBJ1-1; CDR3 protein: CASSGNRGDTEAFF; CDR3 DNA: TGCGCCAGCAGCGGGAACAGGGGCGACACTGAAGCTTTCTTT
clone size: .; CDR3 length: 16; D gene: TRBD2; V gene: TRBV9; J gene: TRBJ2-3; CDR3 protein: CASSVLAAPGTDTQYF; CDR3 DNA: TGTGCCAGCAGCGTACTAGCGGCCCCTGGCACAGATACGCAGTATTTT
clone size: .; CDR3 length: 14; D gene: TRBD1; V gene: TRBV7-2; J gene: TRBJ1-2; CDR3 protein: CASSRQGVSYGYTF; CDR3 DNA: TGTGCCAGCAGCCGACAGGGGGTTAGCTATGGCTACACCTTC
clone size: .; CDR3 length: 14; D gene: .; V gene: TRBV14; J gene: TRBJ2-7; CDR3 protein: CASSPRGTHYEQYF; CDR3 DNA: TGTGCCAGCAGCCCCCGCGGGACCCACTACGAGCAGTACTTC
clone size: .; CDR3 length: 14; D gene: TRBD1; V gene: TRBV28; J gene: TRBJ1-1; CDR3 protein: CASRGQALNTEAFF; CDR3 DNA: TGTGCCAGCAGGGGACAGGCACTGAACACTGAAGCTTTCTTT
clone size: .; CDR3 length: 14; D gene: .; V gene: TRBV5-1; J gene: TRBJ2-2; CDR3 protein: CASSPGTNTGELFF; CDR3 DNA: TGCGCCAGCAGCCCGGGTACGAACACCGGGGAGCTGTTTTTT
clone size: .; CDR3 length: 15; D gene: TRBD1; V gene: TRBV9; J gene: TRBJ1-2; CDR3 protein: CASSEQGQNIYGYTF; CDR3 DNA: TGTGCCAGCAGCGAGCAGGGACAGAACATCTATGGCTACACCTTC
clone size: .; CDR3 length: 16; D gene: .; V gene: TRBV5-1; J gene: TRBJ1-5; CDR3 protein: CASSLGTSEDNQPQHF; CDR3 DNA: TGCGCCAGCAGCTTAGGGACCTCGGAAGACAATCAGCCCCAGCATTTT
clone size: .; CDR3 length: 13; D gene: TRBD1; V gene: TRBV29-1; J gene: TRBJ2-2; CDR3 protein: CSARQGYTGELFF; CDR3 DNA: TGCAGCGCCCGACAGGGGTACACCGGGGAGCTGTTTTTT
clone size: .; CDR3 length: 15; D gene: .; V gene: TRBV19; J gene: TRBJ1-1; CDR3 protein: CASTPPGRGNTEAFF; CDR3 DNA: TGTGCCAGTACCCCCCCGGGGCGGGGGAACACTGAAGCTTTCTTT
clone size: .; CDR3 length: 16; D gene: .; V gene: TRBV5-1; J gene: TRBJ2-2; CDR3 protein: CASSLVGAPGVGELFF; CDR3 DNA: TGCGCCAGCAGCTTGGTGGGAGCCCCCGGTGTCGGGGAGCTGTTTTTT
clone size: .; CDR3 length: 14; D gene: .; V gene: TRBV5-4; J gene: TRBJ1-3; CDR3 protein: CASSLVGLENTIYF; CDR3 DNA: TGTGCCAGCAGCTTGGTCGGGTTGGAAAACACCATATATTTT
clone size: .; CDR3 length: 14; D gene: .; V gene: TRBV7-9; J gene: TRBJ2-4; CDR3 protein: CASSSRGGRNIQYF; CDR3 DNA: TGTGCCAGCAGCTCCAGGGGCGGCCGAAACATTCAGTACTTC
clone size: .; CDR3 length: 15; D gene: TRBD1; V gene: TRBV11-2; J gene: TRBJ1-1; CDR3 protein: CASSPGQGLNTEAFF; CDR3 DNA: TGTGCCAGCAGCCCTGGACAGGGGTTGAACACTGAAGCTTTCTTT
clone size: once; CDR3 length: 14; D gene: .; V gene: TRBV25-1; J gene: TRBJ1-1; CDR3 protein: CASRGPTPNTEAFF; CDR3 DNA: TGTGCCAGCAGGGGCCCTACCCCGAACACTGAAGCTTTCTTT
clone size: .; CDR3 length: 12; D gene: .; V gene: TRBV6-5; J gene: TRBJ1-1; CDR3 protein: CASSSTATEAFF; CDR3 DNA: TGTGCCAGCAGTTCCACTGCCACTGAAGCTTTCTTT
clone size: .; CDR3 length: 12; D gene: .; V gene: TRBV28; J gene: TRBJ2-7; CDR3 protein: CASGGHLYEQYF; CDR3 DNA: TGTGCCAGTGGCGGACACCTCTACGAGCAGTACTTC
clone size: .; CDR3 length: 14; D gene: .; V gene: TRBV6-6; J gene: TRBJ1-1; CDR3 protein: CASTKGDPRAEAFF; CDR3 DNA: TGTGCCAGCACTAAGGGGGACCCGAGGGCTGAAGCTTTCTTT
clone size: .; CDR3 length: 13; D gene: .; V gene: TRBV6-6; J gene: TRBJ1-4; CDR3 protein: CATTGSTNEKLFF; CDR3 DNA: TGTGCCACCACGGGCTCCACTAATGAAAAACTGTTTTTT
clone size: once; CDR3 length: 15; D gene: .; V gene: TRBV18; J gene: TRBJ2-7; CDR3 protein: CASSPGQGGSYEQYF; CDR3 DNA: TGTGCCAGCTCACCAGGTCAGGGCGGTTCCTACGAGCAGTACTTC
clone size: .; CDR3 length: 11; D gene: .; V gene: TRBV6-8; J gene: TRBJ2-1; CDR3 protein: CASSYSSEQFF; CDR3 DNA: TGTGCCAGCAGTTACTCGAGTGAGCAGTTCTTC
clone size: .; CDR3 length: 15; D gene: TRBD1; V gene: TRBV5-1; J gene: TRBJ2-2; CDR3 protein: CASSLGQGNTGELFF; CDR3 DNA: TGCGCCAGCAGCTTGGGACAGGGGAATACCGGGGAGCTGTTTTTT
clone size: .; CDR3 length: 16; D gene: TRBD1; V gene: TRBV5-1; J gene: TRBJ1-2; CDR3 protein: CASMGKGAGGSYGYTF; CDR3 DNA: TGCGCCAGCATGGGTAAAGGGGCAGGGGGGAGCTATGGCTACACCTTC
clone size: .; CDR3 length: 14; D gene: .; V gene: TRBV19; J gene: TRBJ2-7; CDR3 protein: CASSTGVNSYEQYF; CDR3 DNA: TGTGCCAGTAGTACAGGGGTCAACTCCTACGAGCAGTACTTC
clone size: .; CDR3 length: 15; D gene: TRBD2; V gene: TRBV6-1; J gene: TRBJ2-7; CDR3 protein: CASREWTSGSYEQYF; CDR3 DNA: TGTGCCAGCAGAGAATGGACTAGCGGGTCTTACGAGCAGTACTTC
clone size: .; CDR3 length: 14; D gene: .; V gene: TRBV21-1; J gene: TRBJ2-5; CDR3 protein: CASSKNVGSETQYF; CDR3 DNA: TGTGCCAGCAGCAAAAACGTAGGGTCGGAGACCCAGTACTTC
clone size: .; CDR3 length: 14; D gene: TRBD1; V gene: TRBV5-1; J gene: TRBJ2-7; CDR3 protein: CASKGQGSSYEQYF; CDR3 DNA: TGCGCCAGCAAAGGACAGGGGAGCTCCTACGAGCAGTACTTC
clone size: once; CDR3 length: 13; D gene: TRBD1; V gene: TRBV6-4; J gene: TRBJ2-3; CDR3 protein: CATAQGVTDTQYF; CDR3 DNA: TGTGCCACGGCGCAGGGGGTCACAGATACGCAGTATTTT
clone size: .; CDR3 length: 14; D gene: .; V gene: TRBV5-6; J gene: TRBJ1-1; CDR3 protein: CASSLGVSNTEAFF; CDR3 DNA: TGTGCCAGCAGCTTGGGTGTCAGTAACACTGAAGCTTTCTTT
clone size: .; CDR3 length: 14; D gene: TRBD2; V gene: TRBV18; J gene: TRBJ2-5; CDR3 protein: CASAQREGLETQYF; CDR3 DNA: TGTGCCAGCGCCCAGCGGGAGGGCCTTGAGACCCAGTACTTC
clone size: .; CDR3 length: 17; D gene: .; V gene: TRBV28; J gene: TRBJ1-1; CDR3 protein: CASSFSGPGRLNTEAFF; CDR3 DNA: TGTGCCAGCAGTTTTTCAGGACCGGGACGCTTGAACACTGAAGCTTTCTTT
clone size: few; CDR3 length: 16; D gene: .; V gene: TRBV6-6; J gene: TRBJ1-1; CDR3 protein: CASSTQFPHEDTEAFF; CDR3 DNA: TGTGCCAGCTCAACACAGTTTCCCCATGAAGACACTGAAGCTTTCTTT
clone size: .; CDR3 length: 13; D gene: .; V gene: TRBV7-9; J gene: TRBJ2-5; CDR3 protein: CASSWTAQETQYF; CDR3 DNA: TGTGCCAGCAGCTGGACAGCCCAAGAGACCCAGTACTTC
clone size: .; CDR3 length: 14; D gene: TRBD1; V gene: TRBV5-1; J gene: TRBJ2-7; CDR3 protein: CASRSQGASDEQYF; CDR3 DNA: TGCGCCAGCAGGTCTCAGGGGGCAAGCGACGAGCAGTACTTC
clone size: once; CDR3 length: 16; D gene: .; V gene: TRBV10-1; J gene: TRBJ2-3; CDR3 protein: CASSESFTDPVDTQYF; CDR3 DNA: TGCGCCAGCAGTGAGTCGTTCACTGATCCGGTGGATACGCAGTATTTT
clone size: once; CDR3 length: 12; D gene: .; V gene: TRBV5-4; J gene: TRBJ1-4; CDR3 protein: CASSKINEKLFF; CDR3 DNA: TGTGCCAGCAGCAAAATAAATGAAAAACTGTTTTTT
clone size: .; CDR3 length: 11; D gene: .; V gene: TRBV19; J gene: TRBJ2-5; CDR3 protein: CASSRAGTQYF; CDR3 DNA: TGTGCCAGTAGCAGGGCCGGGACCCAGTACTTC
clone size: .; CDR3 length: 14; D gene: .; V gene: TRBV28; J gene: TRBJ2-7; CDR3 protein: CASSSGSPVYEQYF; CDR3 DNA: TGTGCCAGCAGCTCCGGGAGCCCCGTCTACGAGCAGTACTTC
clone size: .; CDR3 length: 12; D gene: .; V gene: TRBV7-2; J gene: TRBJ1-2; CDR3 protein: CASSLQRYGYTF; CDR3 DNA: TGTGCCAGCAGCTTACAGCGCTATGGCTACACCTTC
clone size: .; CDR3 length: 16; D gene: .; V gene: TRBV10-3; J gene: TRBJ2-2; CDR3 protein: CAISAMSVTNTGELFF; CDR3 DNA: TGTGCCATCAGTGCAATGTCAGTAACCAACACCGGGGAGCTGTTTTTT
clone size: .; CDR3 length: 13; D gene: .; V gene: TRBV5-1; J gene: TRBJ2-4; CDR3 protein: CASSLDPGHGQYF; CDR3 DNA: TGCGCCAGCAGCTTGGATCCAGGGCACGGTCAGTACTTC
clone size: .; CDR3 length: 14; D gene: .; V gene: TRBV5-6; J gene: TRBJ2-3; CDR3 protein: CASGPGQEGYTQYF; CDR3 DNA: TGTGCCAGCGGTCCAGGTCAAGAGGGCTATACGCAGTATTTT
clone size: .; CDR3 length: 18; D gene: .; V gene: TRBV5-4; J gene: TRBJ2-6; CDR3 protein: CASSLAGRDLSGANVLTF; CDR3 DNA: TGTGCCAGCAGCTTGGCGGGCAGGGATTTGTCTGGGGCCAACGTCCTGACTTTC
clone size: .; CDR3 length: 13; D gene: TRBD2; V gene: TRBV23-1; J gene: TRBJ2-4; CDR3 protein: CASRGGEKNIQYF; CDR3 DNA: TGCGCCAGTCGGGGAGGGGAGAAAAACATTCAGTACTTC
clone size: .; CDR3 length: 15; D gene: TRBD2; V gene: TRBV5-1; J gene: TRBJ2-1; CDR3 protein: CASSLVVAGVLEQFF; CDR3 DNA: TGCGCCAGCAGCTTGGTAGTAGCGGGAGTCCTTGAGCAGTTCTTC
clone size: .; CDR3 length: 16; D gene: .; V gene: TRBV10-3; J gene: TRBJ1-5; CDR3 protein: CAISDPAPGGNQPQHF; CDR3 DNA: TGTGCCATCAGTGACCCGGCCCCGGGCGGCAATCAGCCCCAGCATTTT
clone size: .; CDR3 length: 15; D gene: .; V gene: TRBV6-1; J gene: TRBJ2-2; CDR3 protein: CASHRMGAYTGELFF; CDR3 DNA: TGTGCCAGCCACCGTATGGGGGCTTACACCGGGGAGCTGTTTTTT
clone size: .; CDR3 length: 16; D gene: TRBD1; V gene: TRBV28; J gene: TRBJ1-5; CDR3 protein: CASRPDRGFSNQPQHF; CDR3 DNA: TGTGCCAGCAGACCCGACAGGGGATTTAGCAATCAGCCCCAGCATTTT
clone size: .; CDR3 length: 16; D gene: .; V gene: TRBV5-1; J gene: TRBJ2-7; CDR3 protein: CASSLAEGGPSNEQYF; CDR3 DNA: TGCGCCAGCAGCTTGGCGGAGGGGGGCCCTAGCAACGAGCAGTACTTC